This entry lists 10 T cell receptor beta chains sequenced from one sample in a study of T cells in Graves' hyperthyroidism and ophthalmopathy. Amplification yielded TCR beta CDR3 regions, with RNA transcripts as the source. With the HTBI primer set, the TCR CDR3 went through a first round of RT-PCR. MiXCR, applied by TCRdb to the multiplex PCR reads, yields one record per CDR3 protein. This sample has about 770,000 distinct CDR3 sequences, with roughly a sixth found just once. Sequences were obtained from blood. The receptor source for this set is a woman aged 50 to 60 with Graves' hyperthyroidism that later progressed to Graves' ophthalmopathy.

This clonotype has a count of ten or more. The chain recombines TRBV2 with TRBJ1-5; 7 nucleotides match TRBD1. Germline loops: CDR1 SNHLY, CDR2 FYNNEI. The ends lost 7 bases at V and 3 bases at J; junction bases unmatched: 9. The CDR3 has 15 residues. CDR3 loop: CASTDDRAPNQPQHF. DNA of the CDR3: TGTGCCAGCACCGATGACAGGGCTCCCAATCAGCCCCAGCATTTT.

This clonotype appeared many times. The gene calls are TRBV7-3 and TRBJ2-7, with 10 bases matching TRBD1. The ends lost 5 bases at V and 7 bases at J; junction bases unmatched: 5. This CDR3 is 13 amino acids long. From germline, CDR1 is SGHTA and CDR2 FQGTGA. The CDR3 nucleotides read TGTGCCAGCAGCCGGGACAGGGGTTTTGAGCAGTACTTC. As protein: CASSRDRGFEQYF.

This clonotype was counted ten times or more. CDR3 in DNA: TGTGCCAGCAGCTTGAGGGGGGGCCACAGGGTCCAAGAGACCCAGTACTTC. Its protein is CASSLRGGHRVQETQYF. The chain couples TRBV11-2 to TRBJ2-5; D is perhaps TRBD2 (7 bases). The V and J ends lost 3 bases and 1 base respectively, with 18 bases between them. The CDR3 is 17 amino acids. Germline lookup yields CDR1 SGHAT and CDR2 FQNNGV. Variable domain in full (rest from reference TRBV11-2 and TRBJ2-5): EAGVAQSPRYKIIEKRQSVAFWCNPISGHATLYWYQQILGQGPKLLIQFQNNGVVDDSQLPKDRFSAERLKGVDSTLKIQPAKLEDSAVYLCASSLRGGHRVQETQYFGPGTRLLVL.

Here the CDR3 DNA reads TGCAGTGCTTCAACCGGGGCCAGCTCTGGAAACACCATATATTTT. It translates to CSASTGASSGNTIYF. The chain carries TRBV20-1 and TRBJ1-3; D may be TRBD1 (5 bases). Trimming shortened V by 5 bases and J by 0 bases, and 14 bases separated the two germline ends. CDR1 is DFQATT and CDR2 is SNEGSKA in the germline V gene (reference sequence). This CDR3 comprises 15 residues.

The chain employs TRBV9 and TRBJ1-4; D may be TRBD1 (5 bases). This CDR3 has 17 amino acids. With 0 bases removed from V and 8 bases from J, the gap between germline ends came to 20 bases. Looked up from germline, CDR1 is SGDLS and CDR2 is YYNGEE. CDR3 nucleotide sequence: TGTGCCAGCAGCGTAGTAGGTAGTGGACAAGGCCACGAAAAACTGTTTTTT. Residues: CASSVVGSGQGHEKLFF.

This clonotype was seen more than once but under ten times. The chain is built from TRBV6-2 or TRBV6-3 and TRBJ2-4; TRBD2 aligns across 8 bases. Germline V gene data show CDR1 as MNHEY and CDR2 as SVGEGT. CDR3 length: 18 amino acids. V lost 2 bases and J lost 0; bases outside the gene matches: 9. The CDR3 DNA reads as TGTGCCAGCAGTTACGGGCCAGCGGGGGCCCTAGCCAAAAACATTCAGTACTTC. Translating gives CASSYGPAGALAKNIQYF.

This clonotype was detected only a few times. V is TRBV27 and J is TRBJ1-2, with D possibly matching TRBD1 (5 bases). The CDR3 runs 14 residues. Deletions cut 3 bases from V and 4 bases from J, with 12 bases between. The germline V gene encodes CDR1 MNHEY and CDR2 SMNVEV (reference sequence). CDR3 amino acids: CASSFFRGSYGYTF. The DNA for the CDR3 is TGTGCCAGCAGTTTTTTCCGGGGGAGCTATGGCTACACCTTC.

This clonotype was seen a handful of times. The chain uses TRBV5-1 and TRBJ1-1; 8 nucleotides agree with TRBD1. The CDR3 runs to 15 residues. Germline CDR1 reads SGHRS; CDR2 reads YFSETQ. The J segment lost 1 base and the V segment lost 4 bases, leaving 6 bases of the junction unmatched. CDR3 amino acids: CASSAPGTGNTEAFF. The CDR3 DNA follows: TGCGCCAGCAGCGCACCCGGGACAGGGAACACTGAAGCTTTCTTT.

The chain carries TRBV5-1 and TRBJ2-1, with TRBD2 identical over 7 bases. Per germline, CDR1 SGHRS and CDR2 YFSETQ. This CDR3 has 14 residues. The V segment lost 0 bases and the J segment 5 bases; nucleotides outside the gene matches: 2. CDR3 in amino acids: CASSLDGGNNEQFF. The CDR3 DNA reads TGCGCCAGCAGCTTGGACGGGGGGAACAATGAGCAGTTCTTC.

The chain links TRBV6-5 to TRBJ1-3; D is undetermined. From germline, CDR1 is MNHEY and CDR2 SVGAGI. The V end was cut by 4 bases, the J end by 4 bases, with 17 bases between. There are 16 residues in the CDR3. Here the CDR3 DNA reads TGTGCCAGCAGTTCACCGGCATCAAAGTCCGGAAACACCATATATTTT. Its translation is CASSSPASKSGNTIYF.